The 26 T cell receptor beta chains below all came from one sample that was sequenced in a study of T-cell memory formation after mild COVID-19. Each CDR3 protein gets one entry after TCRdb re-called the 5' RACE reads with MiXCR. This table holds 550,000 to 650,000 distinct CDR3 sequences, 15% to 20% found once. The sequencing sample was made of PBMCs or a T cell subset sorted from them (not recorded which). These receptors all stem from an adult woman who had mild COVID-19 (a few samples of this study predate the infection). Cell type and time point are not known.

The chain is built from TRBV30 and TRBJ1-1, with TRBD1 as a possible D gene (6 bases). Trimming cost V 0 bases and J 5 bases, with 13 bases left between them. Per germline, CDR1 GTSNPN and CDR2 SVGIG (reference sequence). The CDR3 has 14 residues. The CDR3 DNA reads TGTGCCTGGAGTGTACTACAGGGTTCGACTGAAGCTTTCTTT. This gives the protein CAWSVLQGSTEAFF.

This clonotype occurred a few times. The chain recombines TRBV20-1 with TRBJ2-2; D perhaps matches TRBD2 (5 bases). Germline assignment: CDR1 DFQATT and CDR2 SNEGSKA (reference sequence). This CDR3 region has 12 residues. V was pared by 2 bases and J by 6 bases, with 7 bases between. This chain's CDR3 is CSARRGAGELFF. The DNA for the CDR3 is TGCAGTGCTAGACGGGGAGCCGGGGAGCTGTTTTTT.

The table lists this clonotype with a few counts. The chain has TRBV9 and TRBJ2-7; D is ambiguous. The CDR3 runs 15 residues. V lost 0 bases and J lost 0, with 10 bases in between. CDR1 and CDR2 (germline): SGDLS, YYNGEE. The CDR3 nucleotides are TGTGCCAGCAGCGTAGCTCCGGGTAGCTCCTACGAGCAGTACTTC. This gives the protein CASSVAPGSSYEQYF.

The chain combines TRBV20-1 with TRBJ1-4; D call uncertain. Germline loops: CDR1 DFQATT, CDR2 SNEGSKA (reference sequence). The CDR3 runs to 14 residues. With 4 bases removed from V and 4 bases from J, the gap between germline ends came to 13 bases. For the CDR3, the DNA is TGCAGTGCTACGGGAGTTCTGGATAATGAAAAACTGTTTTTT. Encoded protein: CSATGVLDNEKLFF.

This clonotype was detected ten times or more. V is TRBV7-2 and J is TRBJ1-2, with D unresolved. In germline, CDR1 is SGHTA, CDR2 FQGNSA. The V end was cut by 1 base, the J end by 7 bases, with 4 bases between. The CDR3 sequence is 11 residues long. The CDR3 DNA sequence: TGTGCCAGCAGCTTAGGGGCTGGCTACACCTTC. Protein sequence: CASSLGAGYTF.

This clonotype was detected ten times or more. The rearrangement uses TRBV7-3 and TRBJ2-3; D gene unclear. The CDR3 spans 13 residues. CDR1 SGHTA and CDR2 FQGTGA come from the germline V gene. V lost 2 bases, J lost 10 bases, and 13 bases lay in between. CDR3 loop: CASSLGVGVPQYF. The CDR3 coding sequence is TGTGCCAGCAGCTTAGGAGTTGGAGTACCGCAGTATTTT.

The V and J genes are TRBV7-8 and TRBJ2-1; D remains ambiguous. V was pared by 1 base and J by 9 bases, with 13 bases between. The CDR3 extends over 14 amino acids. CDR1 is SGHVS, CDR2 FQNEAQ, per germline. CDR3 in amino acids: CASSLVRASAEQFF. The CDR3 coding sequence is TGTGCCAGCAGCTTAGTTCGGGCTAGTGCTGAGCAGTTCTTC.

V is TRBV7-2 and J is TRBJ1-2, with 10 bases that match TRBD1. The CDR3 length is 14 residues. Trimming at V came to 5 bases and at J to 4 bases, leaving 4 bases not matched to a gene. CDR1 and CDR2 (germline): SGHTA, FQGNSA. CDR3 in DNA: TGTGCCAGCAGCGGGGACAGGGGTGCCTATGGCTACACCTTC. It is translated as CASSGDRGAYGYTF.

This clonotype showed up many times. V is TRBV7-9 and J is TRBJ2-3; 8 bases fit TRBD2. The ends lost 5 bases at V and 2 bases at J; junction bases unmatched: 6. This CDR3 is 15 amino acids long. Per germline, CDR1 SEHNR and CDR2 FQNEAQ (reference sequence). The DNA for the CDR3 is TGTGCCAGCAGCACCACTAGCGGTTTCACAGATACGCAGTATTTT. It translates to CASSTTSGFTDTQYF. Full variable domain (remainder filled in from reference TRBV7-9 and TRBJ2-3): DTGVSQNPRHKITKRGQNVTFRCDPISEHNRLYWYRQTLGQGPEFLTYFQNEAQLEKSRLLSDRFSAERPKGSFSTLEIQRTEQGDSAMYLCASSTTSGFTDTQYFGPGTRLTVL.

This chain joins TRBV4-2 and TRBJ2-2; TRBD2 aligns across 7 bases. Germline V gives CDR1 LGHNA, CDR2 YNFKEQ. The J segment lost 0 bases and the V segment lost 0 bases, leaving 4 bases of the junction unmatched. The CDR3 length is 17 residues. The CDR3 here is CASSQDSAGANTGELFF. The CDR3 DNA is TGTGCCAGCAGCCAAGATAGTGCGGGGGCGAACACCGGGGAGCTGTTTTTT.

The V call is TRBV24-1, the J call TRBJ2-7, with 10 nucleotides matching TRBD2. Germline V gene lookup returns CDR1 KGHDR and CDR2 SFDVKD. V was pared by 7 bases and J by 3 bases, with 11 bases of the junction left unmatched. The CDR3 is 16 amino acids. CDR3 loop: CATSATTSGTYYEQYF. CDR3 in DNA: TGTGCCACCAGCGCGACTACTAGCGGGACTTACTACGAGCAGTACTTC.

This sequence joins TRBV12-5 and TRBJ2-1; tentatively, D is TRBD1 (5 bases). CDR1 and CDR2 from the germline V gene are LGHNT and FRNRAP. Trimming removed 8 bases at V and 9 bases at J, with 17 bases between. The CDR3 loop spans 13 amino acids. The CDR3 DNA is TGTGCTAGTCGCCCCCAGGGAAGAGGTGAGCAGTTCTTC. This gives the protein CASRPQGRGEQFF.

This clonotype was counted between two and nine times. The DNA for the CDR3 is TGCAGCGTTGTGGCATTGAACACTGAAGCTTTCTTT. It translates to CSVVALNTEAFF. V and J are TRBV29-1 and TRBJ1-1; D is unresolved. The CDR3 spans 12 residues. V was pared by 4 bases and J by 0 bases, with 6 bases between. In germline, CDR1 is SQVTM, CDR2 ANQGSEA.

This clonotype was observed once. The V gene is TRBV20-1, the J gene TRBJ1-1; TRBD1 might be the D (6 bases). Deletions cut 5 bases from V and 2 bases from J, with 18 bases between. This CDR3 region has 15 residues. Germline CDR1 DFQATT, CDR2 SNEGSKA (reference sequence). CDR3 sequence (DNA): TGCAGTGCTCCCCGCAGGGGCCGGGTTAACACTGAAGCTTTCTTT. Protein product: CSAPRRGRVNTEAFF.

The rearrangement uses TRBV5-1 and TRBJ1-1; 10 nucleotides align to TRBD1. CDR1 is SGHRS and CDR2 is YFSETQ in the germline V gene. J lost 4 bases, V lost 5 bases, and 5 bases had no gene match. The CDR3 loop spans 14 amino acids. The CDR3 sequence: CASREGQGSTEAFF. As DNA, the CDR3 is TGCGCCAGCAGGGAGGGACAGGGGTCCACTGAAGCTTTCTTT.

V and J are TRBV7-2 and TRBJ1-1; the D gene is possibly TRBD1 (5 bases). Germline assignment: CDR1 SGHTA and CDR2 FQGNSA. The germline V and J ends were trimmed by 5 bases and 2 bases, with 18 bases remaining between them. The CDR3 has 16 residues. The DNA for the CDR3 is TGTGCCAGCAGCCCCTCGGGGGGGTATAAAAACACTGAAGCTTTCTTT. It codes for CASSPSGGYKNTEAFF.

This clonotype has more than one count but fewer than ten. The chain uses TRBV12-3 or TRBV12-4 and TRBJ1-1; 7 bases map to TRBD1. J gave up 0 bases and V 2 bases, and 3 bases lay outside the gene matches. The CDR3 runs to 15 residues. The DNA of the CDR3 is TGTGCCAGCAGTTTATCTAGGGGGCTGAACACTGAAGCTTTCTTT. Translated: CASSLSRGLNTEAFF.

This clonotype was detected only a few times. The chain recombines TRBV6-5 with TRBJ1-2; 7 bases fit TRBD1. The CDR3 contains 16 residues. From germline, CDR1 is MNHEY and CDR2 SVGAGI. With 0 bases clipped from V and 5 bases from J, the junction kept 9 bases outside the gene matches. The CDR3 is CASSYSTGTELYGYTF. DNA of the CDR3: TGTGCCAGCAGTTACTCGACCGGGACAGAATTGTATGGCTACACCTTC.

The rearrangement joins TRBV9 to TRBJ2-7, with D hard to call. CDR3 length: 13 amino acids. CDR1 SGDLS and CDR2 YYNGEE come from the germline V gene. The V end was cut by 0 bases, the J end by 6 bases, with 10 bases between. In DNA form, the CDR3 reads TGTGCCAGCAGCGTAGAACCCGTCGCCGAGCAGTACTTC. This codes for CASSVEPVAEQYF.

This clonotype was seen only a few times. This rearrangement joins TRBV7-9 to TRBJ2-5; a weak D match, TRBD1 (5 bases). The CDR3 sequence is 15 residues long. Germline assignment: CDR1 SEHNR and CDR2 FQNEAQ (reference sequence). V lost 7 bases and J lost 2, with 17 bases in between. CDR3 sequence (DNA): TGTGCCAGCACCCGGACATTAGGCATTCAAGAGACCCAGTACTTC. Translating it yields CASTRTLGIQETQYF.

This clonotype was seen a few times. V and J are TRBV7-9 and TRBJ2-3, with 9 bases lining up with TRBD1. Germline assignment: CDR1 SEHNR and CDR2 FQNEAQ (reference sequence). The CDR3 loop spans 15 amino acids. Losses at the gene ends were 1 base for V and 4 bases for J; bases not matched to a gene: 3. The CDR3 is CASSLGDRDPDTQYF. The CDR3 region has the DNA TGTGCCAGCAGCTTAGGGGACAGGGACCCAGATACGCAGTATTTT.

The gene calls are TRBV6-6 and TRBJ1-1, with a possible D match to TRBD1 (5 bases). The CDR3 sequence is 16 residues long. Germline V CDR1 and CDR2: MNHNY, SVGAGI (reference sequence). With 7 bases removed from V and 0 bases from J, the gap between germline ends came to 18 bases. The CDR3 region is CASTLRTGSMNTEAFF. CDR3 nucleotides: TGTGCCAGCACACTCAGAACAGGCTCGATGAACACTGAAGCTTTCTTT.

This clonotype was picked up a small number of times. The chain employs TRBV6-5 and TRBJ2-7, with 8 bases fitting TRBD2. The CDR3 loop spans 12 amino acids. CDR1 and CDR2 from the germline V gene are MNHEY and SVGAGI. V was clipped by 6 bases and J by 11 bases; unmatched bases: 9. The CDR3 DNA is TGTGCCAGCAGCGCGGGGGGAGGGAGAAAGTACTTC. Translating gives CASSAGGGRKYF.

The rearrangement uses TRBV7-9 and TRBJ2-7; D is ambiguous. The CDR3 is 15 amino acids. In germline, CDR1 is SEHNR, CDR2 FQNEAQ (reference sequence). V was clipped by 1 base and J by 2 bases, with 12 bases between them. The CDR3 nucleotides are TGTGCCAGCAGCTTAGTCCCCATAGGGACCTACGAGCAGTACTTC. As protein: CASSLVPIGTYEQYF.

The V call is TRBV12-3 or TRBV12-4, the J call TRBJ2-1, with 8 bases lining up with TRBD1. The J segment lost 5 bases and the V segment lost 6 bases, leaving 9 bases of the junction unmatched. This CDR3 has 15 amino acids. Written as DNA, the CDR3 is TGTGCCAGCAGCCCCCGACAGGGGAGTAACAATGAGCAGTTCTTC. This sequence encodes CASSPRQGSNNEQFF.

This clonotype has a handful of counts. The V gene is TRBV18, the J gene TRBJ1-1, with D perhaps TRBD1 (5 bases). Germline V gene data show CDR1 as KGHSH and CDR2 as LQKENI. V was shortened by 1 base and J by 1 base, with 10 bases between the two germline ends. The CDR3 loop spans 15 amino acids. CDR3: CASSPRDSRNTEAFF. DNA for the CDR3: TGTGCCAGCTCACCACGAGACAGTAGGAACACTGAAGCTTTCTTT.